This T cell receptor beta chain came from a study of human T cells and chemical hapten exposure. Study details: Predominantly women, the patients had alopecia areata, totalis or universalis.

This clonotype was observed a few times. Its cognate antigen is unknown. Findings and caveats of the study: The number of TCRs above 1 in 1000 frequency did not change after DPC sensitization.

Time point given: patch test 3, about 24 weeks after DPC sensitization. As to treatment: therapeutic diphenylcyclopropenone sensitization with weekly scalp DPC. During construction of the library, unique molecular identifiers were attached to individual cDNA molecules for quantitative, reproducible TCR counting. TCRdb analysed the RACE reads with MiXCR anew, one entry per CDR3 protein. The sample contains approximately 110,000 distinct CDR3 sequences, less than 35% of which appear only once. Trimming shortened V by 7 bases and J by 5 bases, and 7 bases separated the two germline ends. Germline assignment: CDR1 KGHDR and CDR2 SFDVKD. The CDR3 is 11 residues long.

The chain combines TRBV24-1 with TRBJ2-5; D may be TRBD1 (5 bases). Sequenced material: whole blood, taken in connection with sensitization to the hapten diphenylcyclopropenone (DPC). This clonotype was sampled from a man in his forties with alopecia areata. Some clones in this sample may be carry-over from other donors' samples. CDR3 region: CATSAGETQYF. The CDR3 DNA follows: TGTGCCACCAGCGCAGGGGAGACCCAGTACTTC.